This T cell receptor beta chain was recorded in a study of T cell changes during pregnancy in multiple sclerosis. Here immunoSEQ multiplex PCR was the method, and the copy in TCRdb shows in-frame clones only, minus some. Among about 13,000 clones, roughly 88% were seen once, and the ten largest hold 12%. The germline gives CDR1 SGDLS, CDR2 YYNGEE. CDR3 length: 16 residues. V was clipped by 1 base and J by 7 bases, with 18 bases between them. This TCR came from a female donor in good health, enrolled as a control in a pregnancy study. The chain combines TRBV9 with TRBJ2-1, with D possibly being TRBD1 (8 bases). The sample was CD8+ T cells from peripheral blood mononuclear cells, taken after pregnancy. The CDR3 coding sequence is TGTGCCAGCAGCGTATGGGGGGGACAGGCCCTAAATGAGCAGTTCTTC. Residues: CASSVWGGQALNEQFF.